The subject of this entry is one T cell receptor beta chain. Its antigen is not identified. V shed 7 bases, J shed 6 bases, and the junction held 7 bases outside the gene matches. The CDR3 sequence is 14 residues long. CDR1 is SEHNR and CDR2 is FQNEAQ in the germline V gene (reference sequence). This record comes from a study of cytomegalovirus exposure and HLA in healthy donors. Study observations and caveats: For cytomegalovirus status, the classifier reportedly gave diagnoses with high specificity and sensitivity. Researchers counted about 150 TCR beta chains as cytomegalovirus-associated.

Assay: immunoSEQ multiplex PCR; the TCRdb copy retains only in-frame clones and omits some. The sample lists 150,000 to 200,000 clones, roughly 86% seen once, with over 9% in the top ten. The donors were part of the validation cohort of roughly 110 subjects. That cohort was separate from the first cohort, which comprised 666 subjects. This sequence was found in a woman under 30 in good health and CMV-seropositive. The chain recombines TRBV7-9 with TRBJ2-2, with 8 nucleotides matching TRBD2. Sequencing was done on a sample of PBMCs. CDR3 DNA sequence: TGTGCCAGCATTGCACTAGCGGCGTCCGGGGAGCTGTTTTTT. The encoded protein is CASIALAASGELFF.